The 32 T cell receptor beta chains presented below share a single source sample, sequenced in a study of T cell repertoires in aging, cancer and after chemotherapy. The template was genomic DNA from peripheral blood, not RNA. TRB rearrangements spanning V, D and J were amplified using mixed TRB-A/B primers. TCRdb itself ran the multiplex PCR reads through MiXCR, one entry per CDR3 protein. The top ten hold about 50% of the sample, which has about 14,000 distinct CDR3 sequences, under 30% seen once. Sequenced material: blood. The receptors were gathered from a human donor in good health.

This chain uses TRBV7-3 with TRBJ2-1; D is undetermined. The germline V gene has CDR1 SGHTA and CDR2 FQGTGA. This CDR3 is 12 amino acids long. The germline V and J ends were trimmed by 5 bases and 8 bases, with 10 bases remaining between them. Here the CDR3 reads CASSDGRYEQFF. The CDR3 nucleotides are TGTGCCAGCAGCGACGGACGGTATGAGCAGTTCTTC.

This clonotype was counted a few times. In DNA, the CDR3 is TGTGCCAGCAGCAAAGGCCAGGGAAGTAACTACGAGCAGTACTTC. It yields the protein CASSKGQGSNYEQYF. The V gene is TRBV21-1, the J gene TRBJ2-7; the table assigns TRBD1, which was not confirmed against the DNA. TRBV21-1 counts as a pseudogene. The CDR3 runs 15 residues.

CDR3 sequence (DNA): TGTGCCAGCAGCCCCGCTCGCGGGGGGGCCACTGAGCAGTTCTTC. It translates to CASSPARGGATEQFF. J is TRBJ2-1 and V is TRBV7-2, with TRBD2 identical over 9 bases. Germline assignment: CDR1 SGHTA and CDR2 FQGNSA. The CDR3 totals 15 residues. V was clipped by 5 bases and J by 9 bases; unmatched bases: 11. The variable domain in full, completed from reference TRBV7-2 and TRBJ2-1, reads GAGVSQSPSNKVTEKGKDVELRCDPISGHTALYWYRQSLGQGLEFLIYFQGNSAPDKSGLPSDRFSAERTGGSVSTLTIQRTQQEDSAVYLCASSPARGGATEQFFGPGTRLTVL.

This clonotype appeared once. This chain's CDR3 is CASSLALRTAVRNEQFF. CDR3 nucleotide sequence: TGCGCCAGCAGCTTGGCCCTCAGGACGGCCGTTCGGAATGAGCAGTTCTTC. The chain employs TRBV5-1 and TRBJ2-1; D unclear. This CDR3 region has 17 residues. Germline values: CDR1 SGHRS, CDR2 YFSETQ. V was shortened by 0 bases and J by 7 bases, with 20 bases between the two germline ends.

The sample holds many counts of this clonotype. The CDR3 DNA sequence: TGTGCCTGGAGTGTGGGCACAGATACGCAGTATTTT. Translated, it gives CAWSVGTDTQYF. V usage is TRBV30 and J usage is TRBJ2-3; D ambiguous. Trimming removed 0 bases from V and 1 base from J, with 2 bases in between. CDR1 is GTSNPN, CDR2 SVGIG, per germline (reference sequence). The CDR3 has 12 residues.

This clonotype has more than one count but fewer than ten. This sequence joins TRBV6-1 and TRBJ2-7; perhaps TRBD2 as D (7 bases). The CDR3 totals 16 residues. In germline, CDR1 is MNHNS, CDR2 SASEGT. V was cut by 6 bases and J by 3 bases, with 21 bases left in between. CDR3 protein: CASSRGAADFSYEQYF. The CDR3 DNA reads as TGTGCCAGCAGCCGGGGGGCTGCGGATTTCAGCTACGAGCAGTACTTC.

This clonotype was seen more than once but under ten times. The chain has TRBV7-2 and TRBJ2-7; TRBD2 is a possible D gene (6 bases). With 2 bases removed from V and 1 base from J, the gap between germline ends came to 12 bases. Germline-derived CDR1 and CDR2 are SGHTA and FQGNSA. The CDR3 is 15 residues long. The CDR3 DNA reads TGTGCCAGCAGCTTATTGCGCGGAGGGTCCTACGAGCAGTACTTC. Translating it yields CASSLLRGGSYEQYF.

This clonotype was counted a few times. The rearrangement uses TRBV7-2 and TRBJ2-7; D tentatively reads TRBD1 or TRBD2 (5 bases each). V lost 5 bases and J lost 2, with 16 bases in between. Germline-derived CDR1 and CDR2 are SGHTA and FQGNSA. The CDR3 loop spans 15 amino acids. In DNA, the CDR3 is TGTGCCAGCAGCACCGCGATCGGGGCAGCCTACGAGCAGTACTTC. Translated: CASSTAIGAAYEQYF.

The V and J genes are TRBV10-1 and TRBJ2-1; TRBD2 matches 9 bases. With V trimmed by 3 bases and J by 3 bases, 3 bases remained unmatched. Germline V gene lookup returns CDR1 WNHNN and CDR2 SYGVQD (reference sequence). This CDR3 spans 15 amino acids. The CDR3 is CASSESAGGYNEQFF. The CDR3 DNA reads TGCGCCAGCAGTGAATCAGCGGGGGGCTACAATGAGCAGTTCTTC.

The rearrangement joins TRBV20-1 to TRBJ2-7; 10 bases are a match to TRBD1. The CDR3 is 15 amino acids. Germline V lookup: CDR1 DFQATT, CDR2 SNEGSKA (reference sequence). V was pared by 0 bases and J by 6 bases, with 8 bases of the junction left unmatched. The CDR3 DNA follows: TGCAGTGCTAGAGAAGGGAGACAGGGGGCGTCCGAGCAGTACTTC. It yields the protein CSAREGRQGASEQYF.

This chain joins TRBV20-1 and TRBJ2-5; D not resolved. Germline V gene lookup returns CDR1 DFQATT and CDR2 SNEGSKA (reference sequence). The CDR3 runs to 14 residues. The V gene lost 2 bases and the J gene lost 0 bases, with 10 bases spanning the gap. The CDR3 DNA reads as TGCAGTGCTAGATCCGGTACCCACCAAGAGACCCAGTACTTC. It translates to CSARSGTHQETQYF.

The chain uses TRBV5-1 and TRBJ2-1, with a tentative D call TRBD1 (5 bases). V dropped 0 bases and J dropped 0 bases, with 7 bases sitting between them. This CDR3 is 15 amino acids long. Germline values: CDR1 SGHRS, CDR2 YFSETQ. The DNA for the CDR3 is TGCGCCAGCAGCTTGGGACAGTCCTCCTACAATGAGCAGTTCTTC. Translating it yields CASSLGQSSYNEQFF.

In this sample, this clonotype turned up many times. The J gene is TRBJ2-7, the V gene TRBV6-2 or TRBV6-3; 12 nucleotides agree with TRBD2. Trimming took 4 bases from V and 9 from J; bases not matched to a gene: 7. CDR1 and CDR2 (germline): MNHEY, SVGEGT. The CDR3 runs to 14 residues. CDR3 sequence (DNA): TGTGCCAGCAGTTCGACTAGCGGGGGTTCCCCGCAGTACTTC. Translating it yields CASSSTSGGSPQYF.

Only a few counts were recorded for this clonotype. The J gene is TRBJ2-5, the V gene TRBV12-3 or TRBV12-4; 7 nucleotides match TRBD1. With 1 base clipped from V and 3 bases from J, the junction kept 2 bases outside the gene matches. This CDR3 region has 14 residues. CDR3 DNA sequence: TGTGCCAGCAGTTTAGAGGGACAGAAAGAGACCCAGTACTTC. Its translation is CASSLEGQKETQYF.

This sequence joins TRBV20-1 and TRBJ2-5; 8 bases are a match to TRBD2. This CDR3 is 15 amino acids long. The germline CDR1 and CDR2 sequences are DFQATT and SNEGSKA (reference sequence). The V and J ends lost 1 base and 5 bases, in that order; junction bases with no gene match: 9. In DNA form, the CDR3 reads TGCAGTGCTAGAGGTACGGGGGGGCCGGGGGAGACCCAGTACTTC. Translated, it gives CSARGTGGPGETQYF.

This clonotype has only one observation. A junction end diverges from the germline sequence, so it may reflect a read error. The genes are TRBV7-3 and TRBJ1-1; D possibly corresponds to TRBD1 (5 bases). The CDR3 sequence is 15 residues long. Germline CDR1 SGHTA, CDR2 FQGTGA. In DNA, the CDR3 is TGCGCCAGCAGCCAACGGGAAAGGGGGAACACTGAAGCTTTCTTT. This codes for CASSQRERGNTEAFF.

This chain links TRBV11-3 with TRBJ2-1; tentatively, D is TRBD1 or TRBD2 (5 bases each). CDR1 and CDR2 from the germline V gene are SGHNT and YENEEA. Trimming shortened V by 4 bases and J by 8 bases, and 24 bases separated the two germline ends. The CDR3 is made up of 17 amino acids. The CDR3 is CASSSTTGTRNRYEQFF. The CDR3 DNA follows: TGTGCCAGCAGCTCAACCACCGGGACCCGAAACCGGTATGAGCAGTTCTTC.

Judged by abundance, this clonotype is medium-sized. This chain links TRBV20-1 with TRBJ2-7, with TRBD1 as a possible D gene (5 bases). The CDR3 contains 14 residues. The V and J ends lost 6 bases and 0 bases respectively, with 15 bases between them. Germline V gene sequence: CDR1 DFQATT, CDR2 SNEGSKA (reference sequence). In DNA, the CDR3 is TGCAGTGCCGCAGCGACAGCTAGCTCCTACGAGCAGTACTTC. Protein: CSAAATASSYEQYF.

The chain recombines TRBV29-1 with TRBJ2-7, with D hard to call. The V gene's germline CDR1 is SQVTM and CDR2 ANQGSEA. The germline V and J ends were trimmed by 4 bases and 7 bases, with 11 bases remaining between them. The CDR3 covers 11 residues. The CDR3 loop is CSVGGSWEQYF. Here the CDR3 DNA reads TGCAGCGTTGGTGGGTCATGGGAGCAGTACTTC.

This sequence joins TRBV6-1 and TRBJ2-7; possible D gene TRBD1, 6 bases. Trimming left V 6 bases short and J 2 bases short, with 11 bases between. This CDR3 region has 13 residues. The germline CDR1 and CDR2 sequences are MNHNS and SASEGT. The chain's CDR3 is CASSSDRAYEQYF. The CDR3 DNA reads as TGTGCCAGCAGCTCGGACAGAGCCTACGAGCAGTACTTC.

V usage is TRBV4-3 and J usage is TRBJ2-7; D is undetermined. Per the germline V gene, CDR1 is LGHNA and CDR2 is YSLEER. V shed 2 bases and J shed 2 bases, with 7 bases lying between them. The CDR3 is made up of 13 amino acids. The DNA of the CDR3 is TGCGCCAGCAGCCAAAGGGAAACCTACGAGCAGTACTTC. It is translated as CASSQRETYEQYF.

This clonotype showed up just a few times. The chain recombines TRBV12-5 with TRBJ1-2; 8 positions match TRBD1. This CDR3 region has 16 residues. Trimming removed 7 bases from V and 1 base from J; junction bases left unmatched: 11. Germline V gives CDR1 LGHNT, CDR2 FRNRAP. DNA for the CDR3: TGTGCTAGTGCTCTGGGGGGGACAGGATATAACTATGGCTACACCTTC. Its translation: CASALGGTGYNYGYTF.

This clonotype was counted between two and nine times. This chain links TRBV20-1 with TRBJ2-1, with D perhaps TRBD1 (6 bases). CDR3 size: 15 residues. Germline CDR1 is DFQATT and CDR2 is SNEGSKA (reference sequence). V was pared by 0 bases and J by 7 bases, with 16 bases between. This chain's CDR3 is CSARDWGLALNEQFF. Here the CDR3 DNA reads TGCAGTGCTAGAGATTGGGGGCTAGCTCTGAATGAGCAGTTCTTC.

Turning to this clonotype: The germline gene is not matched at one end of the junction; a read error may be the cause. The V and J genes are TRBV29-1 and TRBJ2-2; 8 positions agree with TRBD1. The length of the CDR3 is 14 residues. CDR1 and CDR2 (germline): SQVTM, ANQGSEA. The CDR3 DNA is TGCAGCGCTGAACAGGGGGTAAACACCGGGGAGCTGTTTTTT. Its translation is CSAEQGVNTGELFF.

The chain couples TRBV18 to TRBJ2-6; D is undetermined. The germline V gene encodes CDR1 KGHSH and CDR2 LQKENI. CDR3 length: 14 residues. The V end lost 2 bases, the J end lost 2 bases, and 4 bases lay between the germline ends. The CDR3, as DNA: TGTGCCAGCTCACCAGGACCTGGGGCCAACGTCCTGACTTTC. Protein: CASSPGPGANVLTF.

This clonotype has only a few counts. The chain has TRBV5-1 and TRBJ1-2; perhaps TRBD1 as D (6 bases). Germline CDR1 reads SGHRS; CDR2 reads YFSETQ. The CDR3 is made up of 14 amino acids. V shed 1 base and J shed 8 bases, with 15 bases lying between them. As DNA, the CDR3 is TGCGCCAGCAGCTTGACCAATACAGGGATAGGCTACACCTTC. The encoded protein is CASSLTNTGIGYTF. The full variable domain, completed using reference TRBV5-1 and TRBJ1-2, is KAGVTQTPRYLIKTRGQQVTLSCSPISGHRSVSWYQQTPGQGLQFLFEYFSETQRNKGNFPGRFSGRQFSNSRSEMNVSTLELGDSALYLCASSLTNTGIGYTFGSGTRLTVV.

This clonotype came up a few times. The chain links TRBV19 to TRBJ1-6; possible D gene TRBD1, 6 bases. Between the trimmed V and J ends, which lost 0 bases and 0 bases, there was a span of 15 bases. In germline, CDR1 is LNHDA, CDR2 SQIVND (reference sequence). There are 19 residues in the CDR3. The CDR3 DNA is TGTGCCAGTAGTATAGATCTGAGGGGGGTTAGCTCCTATAATTCACCCCTCCACTTT. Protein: CASSIDLRGVSSYNSPLHF.

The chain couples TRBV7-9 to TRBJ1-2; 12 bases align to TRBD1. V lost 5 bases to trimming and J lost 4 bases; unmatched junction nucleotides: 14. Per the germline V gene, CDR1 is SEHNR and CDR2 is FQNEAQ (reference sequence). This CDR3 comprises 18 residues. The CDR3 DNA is TGTGCCAGCAGCCAGACCGGGACAGGGGGCGACCCAACCTATGGCTACACCTTC. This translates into CASSQTGTGGDPTYGYTF. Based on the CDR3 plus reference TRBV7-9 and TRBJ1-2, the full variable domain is DTGVSQNPRHKITKRGQNVTFRCDPISEHNRLYWYRQTLGQGPEFLTYFQNEAQLEKSRLLSDRFSAERPKGSFSTLEIQRTEQGDSAMYLCASSQTGTGGDPTYGYTFGSGTRLTVV.

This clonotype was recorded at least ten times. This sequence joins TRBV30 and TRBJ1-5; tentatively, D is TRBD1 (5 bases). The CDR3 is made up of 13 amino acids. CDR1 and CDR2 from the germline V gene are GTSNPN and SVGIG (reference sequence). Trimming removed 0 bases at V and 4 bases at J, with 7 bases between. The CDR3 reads CAWSVHRNQPQHF. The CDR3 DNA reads TGTGCCTGGAGTGTGCACAGGAATCAGCCCCAGCATTTT.

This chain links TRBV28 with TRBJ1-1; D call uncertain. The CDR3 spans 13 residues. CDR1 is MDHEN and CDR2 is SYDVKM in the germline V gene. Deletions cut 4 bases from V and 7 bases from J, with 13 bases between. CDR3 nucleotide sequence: TGTGCCAGCAGTTACCTGACCCTCTTTGAAGCTTTCTTT. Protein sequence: CASSYLTLFEAFF.

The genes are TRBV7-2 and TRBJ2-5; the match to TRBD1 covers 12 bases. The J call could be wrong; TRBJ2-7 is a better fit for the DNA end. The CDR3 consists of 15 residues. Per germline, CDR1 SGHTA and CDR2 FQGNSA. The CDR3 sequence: CASSLVWDRGPEQYF. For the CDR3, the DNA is TGTGCCAGCAGCTTAGTCTGGGACAGGGGGCCCGAGCAGTACTTC.

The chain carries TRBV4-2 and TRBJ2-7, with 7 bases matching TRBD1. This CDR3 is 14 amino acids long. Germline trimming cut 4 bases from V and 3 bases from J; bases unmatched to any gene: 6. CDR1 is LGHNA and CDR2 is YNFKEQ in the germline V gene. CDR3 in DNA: TGTGCCAGCAGCCTTACGGGACAGAGCTACGAGCAGTACTTC. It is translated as CASSLTGQSYEQYF.